These 5 T cell receptor beta chains originate from one sample sequenced in a study of shared clonotypes between healthy human individuals. TCRdb's copy holds only in-frame clones and misses some; the assay was immunoSEQ multiplex PCR. Found here are around 2,000,000 clones, 95% of them singletons; the top ten hold under 0.15%. What was sequenced was naive CD4+ T cells sorted from blood. The subset is: CD45RA+ positively selected. These TCRs come from a man in his late teens or twenties in good health.

The J gene is TRBJ1-5, the V gene TRBV30, with 9 nucleotides matching TRBD1. V was clipped by 7 bases and J by 5 bases; unmatched bases: 6. Per germline, CDR1 GTSNPN and CDR2 SVGIG (reference sequence). This CDR3 has 13 residues. For the CDR3, the DNA is TGTGCCTCAAAGGGACAGGGTGATCAGCCCCAGCATTTT. Encoded protein: CASKGQGDQPQHF.

This rearrangement joins TRBV6-6 to TRBJ2-7; 9 nucleotides match TRBD2. Germline V gene lookup returns CDR1 MNHNY and CDR2 SVGAGI (reference sequence). V shed 10 bases and J 2 bases; nucleotides not matched to a gene: 3. The CDR3 loop spans 12 amino acids. CDR3 DNA: TGTGCCACCGCGGGAGGGGCCTACGAGCAGTACTTC. Its protein product is CATAGGAYEQYF.

The V call is TRBV6-1, the J call TRBJ2-2; 9 positions match TRBD2. J was trimmed by 6 bases and V by 8 bases; bases with no gene match: 10. Germline V gene sequence: CDR1 MNHNS, CDR2 SASEGT. The CDR3 contains 15 residues. This CDR3 reads CASEDLAGVAGELFF. CDR3 DNA: TGTGCCAGCGAAGACTTAGCGGGGGTGGCCGGGGAGCTGTTTTTT.

Notes on this clone: At one of its ends the junction is not consistent with the germline gene, which may arise from a read error. The chain joins TRBV7-7 to TRBJ2-5, with D maybe TRBD2 (6 bases). The CDR3 runs to 15 residues. The V gene's germline CDR1 is SSHAT and CDR2 FNYEAQ (reference sequence). CDR3 DNA: TGTGCTAGCAGCGCATCCGGGACTCAACAAGAGACCCAGTACTTC. Amino acids: CASSASGTQQETQYF.

This clone was picked up a small number of times. The chain has TRBV5-1 and TRBJ2-2; D is perhaps TRBD1 (6 bases). The V gene's germline CDR1 is SGHRS and CDR2 YFSETQ. V was cut by 5 bases and J by 2 bases, with 10 bases left in between. The CDR3 covers 14 residues. The CDR3 loop reads CASRTGINTGELFF. The CDR3 DNA sequence: TGCGCCAGCAGGACAGGCATCAACACCGGGGAGCTGTTTTTT.